These 18 T cell receptor beta chains were all obtained from the same sample, sequenced in a study of T cells in Graves' hyperthyroidism and ophthalmopathy. The investigators amplified TCR beta CDR3 regions from RNA transcripts. HTBI primers were the set used in a first-round RT-PCR of the TCR CDR3. TCRdb reprocessed the multiplex PCR reads via MiXCR and lists one record per CDR3 protein. Among more than 35,000 distinct CDR3 sequences listed, around 48% were seen once. The sample taken for sequencing was peripheral blood or thyroid tissue (not recorded which). The receptors shown here come from a woman aged 45-65 years with Graves' hyperthyroidism.

This clonotype was detected many times. In DNA form, the CDR3 reads TGTGCCAGCAGTTTACGAGGTTTGAACTATGGCTACACCTTC. It specifies CASSLRGLNYGYTF. The genes are TRBV28 and TRBJ1-2, with D uncertain. The CDR3 spans 14 residues. V gave up 2 bases and J gave up 2 bases, with 9 bases separating them. The germline V gene encodes CDR1 MDHEN and CDR2 SYDVKM.

This clonotype has only one observation. Because the CDR3 is missing its conserved closing phenylalanine or tryptophan, this is likely a read error. V is TRBV20-1 and J is TRBJ1-2; D remains ambiguous. Germline lookup yields CDR1 DFQATT and CDR2 SNEGSKA (reference sequence). The CDR3 consists of 12 residues. CDR3 in amino acids: CSARDQSYDYTY. CDR3 nucleotide sequence: TGCAGTGCTCGCGATCAGTCCTATGACTACACCTAC.

This clonotype was found many times. The CDR3 DNA follows: TGTGCCAGCAGTGATGACAGGTTCAATCAGCCCCAGCATTTT. This gives the protein CASSDDRFNQPQHF. The J gene is TRBJ1-5, the V gene TRBV28, with D possibly being TRBD1 (6 bases). There are 14 residues in the CDR3. Trimming left V 5 bases short and J 3 bases short, with 11 bases between. The germline gives CDR1 MDHEN, CDR2 SYDVKM. Filled out from reference TRBV28 and TRBJ1-5, the complete variable domain reads DVKVTQSSRYLVKRTGEKVFLECVQDMDHENMFWYRQDPGLGLRLIYFSYDVKMKEKGDIPEGYSVSREKKERFSLILESASTNQTSMYLCASSDDRFNQPQHFGDGTRLSIL.

This clonotype was recorded many times. This chain joins TRBV7-2 and TRBJ2-7; 7 bases align to TRBD1. Germline CDR1 reads SGHTA; CDR2 reads FQGNSA. CDR3 size: 13 residues. The V segment lost 4 bases and the J segment 7 bases; nucleotides outside the gene matches: 7. CDR3 nucleotide sequence: TGTGCCAGCAGCTCCCGACAGGGTTGGGAGCAGTACTTC. Its protein is CASSSRQGWEQYF. Based on the CDR3 plus reference TRBV7-2 and TRBJ2-7, the full variable domain is GAGVSQSPSNKVTEKGKDVELRCDPISGHTALYWYRQSLGQGLEFLIYFQGNSAPDKSGLPSDRFSAERTGGSVSTLTIQRTQQEDSAVYLCASSSRQGWEQYFGPGTRLTVT.

This clonotype was seen repeatedly, ten times or more. The V and J genes are TRBV28 and TRBJ1-4; D unresolved. CDR1 and CDR2 from the germline V gene are MDHEN and SYDVKM. V gave up 5 bases and J gave up 11 bases, with 21 bases separating them. The CDR3 has 15 residues. CDR3 sequence (DNA): TGTGCCAGCAGTACCCCCGGGAGAAGAAATGTGAAACTGTTTTTT. Translated: CASSTPGRRNVKLFF.

The V gene is TRBV7-3, the J gene TRBJ2-5, with D possibly matching TRBD2 (6 bases). The CDR3 sequence is 14 residues long. V was clipped by 1 base and J by 5 bases, with 11 bases between them. Germline loops: CDR1 SGHTA, CDR2 FQGTGA. CDR3 sequence (DNA): TGTGCCAGCAGCTTAAGTACGGGAGCGGAGACCCAGTACTTC. Its translation is CASSLSTGAETQYF.

This clonotype has a single count. The germline gene is not matched at one end of the junction; a read error may be the cause. The genes are TRBV19 and TRBJ1-1; 7 bases fit TRBD1. The CDR3 length is 13 residues. Germline loops: CDR1 LNHDA, CDR2 SQIVND (reference sequence). The CDR3 sequence: CASSNVGQPEAFF. The CDR3 bases are TGTGCCAGTAGTAATGTGGGACAGCCTGAGGCTTTCTTT. The full variable domain, completed using reference TRBV19 and TRBJ1-1, is DGGITQSPKYLFRKEGQNVTLSCEQNLNHDAMYWYRQDPGQGLRLIYYSQIVNDFQKGDIAEGYSVSREKKESFPLTVTSAQKNPTAFYLCASSNVGQPEAFFGQGTRLTVV.

This clonotype was counted many times. The V call is TRBV12-3 or TRBV12-4, the J call TRBJ2-5, with TRBD1 identical over 8 bases. With 1 base clipped from V and 1 base from J, the junction kept 8 bases outside the gene matches. The CDR3 extends over 17 amino acids. CDR3 in DNA: TGTGCCAGCAGTTTAGGCCCCGACAGGGGAGGCCAAGAGACCCAGTACTTC. It yields the protein CASSLGPDRGGQETQYF.

This clonotype was seen only a few times. The chain carries TRBV7-2 and TRBJ1-1; D may be TRBD1 (5 bases). The CDR3 has 14 residues. V was clipped by 1 base and J by 9 bases, with 15 bases between them. From germline, CDR1 is SGHTA and CDR2 FQGNSA. Here the CDR3 DNA reads TGTGCCAGCAGCTTAGGGGGCAGGACCCCGCAAGCTTTCTTT. As protein: CASSLGGRTPQAFF.

V gene TRBV7-9 combines with J gene TRBJ2-7, with 10 bases fitting TRBD2. Germline V CDR1 and CDR2: SEHNR, FQNEAQ (reference sequence). This CDR3 contains 15 residues. V was pared by 3 bases and J by 7 bases, with 9 bases of the junction left unmatched. The CDR3 loop is CASSLVLAGFTEQYF. In DNA form, the CDR3 reads TGTGCCAGCAGCTTGGTACTAGCGGGATTTACGGAGCAGTACTTC.

This clonotype was detected many times. This chain links TRBV10-3 with TRBJ1-1; 7 bases match TRBD1. V dropped 7 bases and J dropped 5; count of bases not matched to a gene: 10. Germline V CDR1 and CDR2: ENHRY, SYGVKD. This CDR3 is 14 amino acids long. CDR3 amino acids: CAIKYNRQGTEAFF. DNA for the CDR3: TGTGCCATCAAGTACAATAGACAGGGTACTGAAGCTTTCTTT.

On this clonotype itself: No conserved phenylalanine or tryptophan ends this CDR3, so it is likely a read error. The genes are TRBV7-3 and TRBJ1-2, with no clear D. The CDR3 length is 12 residues. The germline V gene encodes CDR1 SGHTA and CDR2 FQGTGA. The ends were cut back, 5 bases at V and 7 bases at J, with 11 bases in the middle. This chain's CDR3 is CASSREGSGYTL. The CDR3 DNA sequence: TGTGCCAGCAGCCGAGAGGGTTCTGGCTACACCCTC.

On this clonotype itself: A much more abundant neighbour one base away suggests this may be a read error. The chain employs TRBV24-1 and TRBJ2-1, with D unclear. The CDR3 runs 11 residues. Germline values: CDR1 KGHDR, CDR2 SFDVKD. The CDR3 coding sequence is TGTGCCACCGGTGAACTTTCGGAGCAGTTCTTC. Translating gives CATGELSEQFF.

This chain links TRBV20-1 with TRBJ2-7; D uncertain. This CDR3 has 13 residues. V shed 3 bases and J shed 3 bases, with 12 bases lying between them. CDR1 DFQATT and CDR2 SNEGSKA come from the germline V gene (reference sequence). The CDR3 DNA is TGCAGTGCTAGGAACGGCAAGGACTACGAGCAGTACTTC. Translated, it gives CSARNGKDYEQYF.

This clonotype was counted ten times or more. This sequence joins TRBV29-1 and TRBJ2-5; D may match TRBD1 or TRBD2 (5 bases each). The CDR3 is 13 residues long. Trimming stripped 6 bases from V and 7 bases from J, with 18 bases between. CDR1 is SQVTM, CDR2 ANQGSEA, per germline. This chain's CDR3 is CSVGTTVGWTQYF. In nucleotides, the CDR3 is TGCAGCGTGGGGACGACCGTCGGGTGGACCCAGTACTTC.

About this clonotype itself: The conserved phenylalanine or tryptophan normally closing the CDR3 is absent here, so this likely arose from a read error. The chain has TRBV20-1 and TRBJ1-2; no clear D. Germline CDR1 DFQATT, CDR2 SNEGSKA (reference sequence). The CDR3 consists of 14 residues. The CDR3 DNA sequence: TGCGGTGCTTCCGGGCCAGCCCCGTCGTATGGCTACACCCTC. This codes for CGASGPAPSYGYTL.

The rearrangement joins TRBV7-9 to TRBJ1-5, with D uncertain. The CDR3 runs 9 residues. V was pared by 5 bases and J by 10 bases, with 3 bases between. In germline, CDR1 is SEHNR, CDR2 FQNEAQ (reference sequence). CDR3 in amino acids: CASSGPQHF. The DNA of the CDR3 is TGTGCCAGCAGCGGACCCCAGCATTTT.

This clonotype appeared a single time. This chain connects TRBV4-2 to TRBJ2-5; maybe TRBD2 (6 bases). From germline, CDR1 is LGHNA and CDR2 YNFKEQ. V shed 0 bases and J shed 5 bases, with 19 bases lying between them. The length of the CDR3 is 17 residues. CDR3 coding DNA: TGTGCCAGCAGCCAAGATGAGAGCGGAGGGGTGAGGGAGACCCAGTACTTC. It is translated as CASSQDESGGVRETQYF.